This TCR beta chain was identified during a study of CD8 T cells in ankylosing spondylitis. TCRdb redid the calling of the 5' RACE reads with MiXCR, one entry per CDR3 protein. The sample lists approximately 250,000 distinct CDR3 sequences; roughly a third were seen once. There are 14 residues in the CDR3. Germline V lookup: CDR1 SNHLY, CDR2 FYNNEI. Trimming cost V 7 bases and J 1 base, with 13 bases left between them. The sample consisted of blood, either unsorted or a sorted T cell fraction (not recorded which). The receptor comes from a male donor with ankylosing spondylitis or in good health (not recorded which). This sequence joins TRBV2 and TRBJ2-5; a possible D gene is TRBD2 (5 bases). The CDR3, as DNA: TGTGCCAGCATGCGGGCTGCGGGCCAAGAGACCCAGTACTTC. Translating gives CASMRAAGQETQYF.